Following are 6 T cell receptor beta chains from one sample sequenced in a study of yellow fever vaccine responses in identical twins. TCRdb reprocessed the RT-PCR reads with MiXCR, giving one entry per CDR3 protein. The profile shows almost 2,500 distinct CDR3 sequences, less than 85% of them singletons. The sample here was T cells from blood (PBMCs), unsorted or a sorted subset (not recorded which), taken before or after yellow fever vaccination (not recorded which). These receptors all come from a woman aged 18-30 years who received the yellow fever vaccine.

V is TRBV2 and J is TRBJ2-1; D is possibly TRBD2 (5 bases). Trimming removed 1 base from V and 5 bases from J, with 12 bases in between. The CDR3 spans 15 residues. CDR1 SNHLY and CDR2 FYNNEI come from the germline V gene. The CDR3 DNA reads TGTGCCAGCAGTGAAGGGCTAGCCCAGAACAATGAGCAGTTCTTC. Its translation: CASSEGLAQNNEQFF.

The chain joins TRBV11-3 to TRBJ1-5; D is unclear. V was cut by 2 bases and J by 0 bases, with 8 bases left in between. The germline V gene has CDR1 SGHNT and CDR2 YENEEA. The CDR3 consists of 15 residues. The chain's CDR3 is CASSLNGYSNQPQHF. The DNA of the CDR3 is TGTGCCAGCAGCTTAAATGGGTATAGCAATCAGCCCCAGCATTTT.

The chain joins TRBV10-3 to TRBJ2-7; D remains ambiguous. Germline V lookup: CDR1 ENHRY, CDR2 SYGVKD. The V end was cut by 7 bases, the J end by 4 bases, with 20 bases between. The CDR3 runs 15 residues. The CDR3 loop reads CAITTSVMGSYEQYF. The CDR3 nucleotides are TGTGCCATCACCACCTCCGTGATGGGGTCTTACGAGCAGTACTTC.

V usage is TRBV12-3 or TRBV12-4 and J usage is TRBJ2-7, with TRBD1 matching over 9 bases. V shed 7 bases and J 2 bases; nucleotides not matched to a gene: 6. This CDR3 spans 14 amino acids. The DNA of the CDR3 is TGTGCCAGCAACAACAGGGGGCCCACCTACGAGCAGTACGTC. The encoded protein is CASNNRGPTYEQYV.

This clonotype was seen only a few times. The rearrangement joins TRBV7-7 to TRBJ2-7; no reliable D call. CDR1 and CDR2 (germline): SSHAT, FNYEAQ (reference sequence). CDR3 length equals 13 residues. The ends were cut back, 5 bases at V and 0 bases at J, with 8 bases in the middle. The CDR3 region is CASSPDNSYEQYF. In nucleotides, the CDR3 is TGTGCCAGCAGCCCCGACAACTCCTACGAGCAGTACTTC.

This clonotype was observed a few times. Its ends do not fully match the called genes, so a read error is possible. The chain employs TRBV7-1 and TRBJ2-4; D gene uncertain. TRBV7-1 is flagged as an ORF with uncertain function. The CDR3 length is 14 residues. CDR3 sequence (DNA): TGTGCCAGCAGTTCAGAGTTTGCCAAAAACATTCAGTACTTC. Its protein product is CASSSEFAKNIQYF.